The present entry profiles one TCR beta chain with its context. Antigen: not known. These data originate in a study of T cell responses to AZD1222 COVID-19 vaccine. General study findings and limits: White British donors predominated, females outnumbered males, and clonal diversity was possibly underestimated.

Sequencing used immunoSEQ multiplex PCR; TCRdb keeps in-frame clones, though not all of them. The sample yields 100,000 to 150,000 clones, about nine tenths seen once. This CDR3 spans 15 amino acids. V lost 0 bases and J lost 5; bases outside the gene matches: 4. Germline CDR1 SGHRS, CDR2 YFSETQ. The gene calls are TRBV5-1 and TRBJ2-3; 9 bases agree with TRBD1. This TCR derives from an adult who received the AZD1222 COVID-19 vaccine. The sample consisted of peripheral blood, taken 28 days after the second AZD1222 dose. The CDR3 region has the DNA TGCGCCAGCAGCTTGGACAGGGGGCCCCTAGATACGCAGTATTTT. It is translated as CASSLDRGPLDTQYF.